Presented here are 15 T cell receptor beta chains from one specimen sequenced in a study of identical twins. TCRdb reprocessed the 5' RACE reads with MiXCR, giving one entry per CDR3 protein. Of approximately 500,000 distinct CDR3 sequences listed, 20% to 30% were seen once; the top ten hold about 2.7%. The same sample was also used in a study of T cells expressing NK-cell markers.

The sample was CD4+ T cells sorted from blood. The receptors shown here come from a woman aged 18-29 years in good health.

The chain is built from TRBV5-4 and TRBJ1-1; the D is unclear. The CDR3 runs 14 residues. V gave up 4 bases and J gave up 4 bases, with 14 bases separating them. CDR1 and CDR2 (germline): SGHNT, YYREEE (reference sequence). CDR3 protein: CASSRDTLGTEAFF. The DNA for the CDR3 is TGTGCCAGCAGCCGAGACACCCTGGGCACTGAAGCTTTCTTT.

This chain links TRBV25-1 with TRBJ1-1, with D unclear. Germline CDR1 is MGHDK and CDR2 is SYGVNS. Trimming left V 2 bases short and J 3 bases short, with 10 bases between. The CDR3 totals 14 residues. DNA of the CDR3: TGTGCCAGCAGTGAACAGCTTTCCTACACTGAAGCTTTCTTT. Amino acid sequence: CASSEQLSYTEAFF.

This clonotype has a handful of counts. The rearrangement links TRBV29-1 to TRBJ2-5; either TRBD1 or TRBD2 may supply D (5 bases each). Germline V gene lookup returns CDR1 SQVTM and CDR2 ANQGSEA. Trimming removed 2 bases at V and 5 bases at J, with 12 bases between. The CDR3 loop spans 13 amino acids. For the CDR3, the DNA is TGCAGCGTTGAACTCCAGTGGGGGGAGACCCAGTACTTC. Its protein is CSVELQWGETQYF.

In this sample, this clonotype turned up a few times. V and J are TRBV10-3 and TRBJ1-5; a weak D match, TRBD1 (6 bases). The CDR3 consists of 14 residues. Germline V lookup: CDR1 ENHRY, CDR2 SYGVKD. V lost 4 bases, J lost 7 bases, and 14 bases lay in between. The CDR3 region has the DNA TGTGCCATCAGTGTCGGGGACACAATACAGCCCCAGCATTTT. It codes for CAISVGDTIQPQHF.

In this sample, this clonotype turned up a few times. This chain links TRBV5-1 with TRBJ1-2, with D perhaps matching TRBD1 (6 bases). V gave up 4 bases and J gave up 5 bases, with 12 bases separating them. CDR1 and CDR2 (germline): SGHRS, YFSETQ. The length of the CDR3 is 13 residues. The CDR3 nucleotides are TGCGCCAGCAGCCCGGACAGACAATATGGCTACACCTTC. Protein product: CASSPDRQYGYTF.

The CDR3 sequence is CSAGGGMINYGYTF. The CDR3 DNA follows: TGCAGTGCCGGGGGTGGGATGATTAACTATGGCTACACCTTC. This chain uses TRBV20-1 with TRBJ1-2; a weak D match, TRBD1 (5 bases). The CDR3 totals 14 residues. The germline V and J ends were trimmed by 6 bases and 1 base, with 15 bases remaining between them. CDR1 is DFQATT, CDR2 SNEGSKA, per germline (reference sequence).

This chain uses TRBV25-1 with TRBJ1-5; D is uncertain. V gave up 2 bases and J gave up 2 bases, with 10 bases separating them. The length of the CDR3 is 15 residues. The germline CDR1 and CDR2 sequences are MGHDK and SYGVNS. The CDR3 DNA reads as TGTGCCAGCAGTGAAAACGACGCGGGCAATCAGCCCCAGCATTTT. Amino acid sequence: CASSENDAGNQPQHF.

This chain connects TRBV12-3 or TRBV12-4 to TRBJ2-7; D might be TRBD1 or TRBD2, each matching 5 bases. Trimming removed 6 bases from V and 6 bases from J, with 12 bases in between. The CDR3 totals 12 residues. CDR3 residues: CASSLHGGEQYF. CDR3 sequence (DNA): TGTGCCAGCAGCTTACATGGGGGCGAGCAGTACTTC.

The CDR3 coding sequence is TGTGCCAGCAGTTTACGACAGGGGAGAGGGGCCAACGTCCTGACTTTC. The encoded protein is CASSLRQGRGANVLTF. V usage is TRBV6-5 and J usage is TRBJ2-6; the match to TRBD1 covers 8 bases. CDR1 and CDR2 (germline): MNHEY, SVGAGI. The CDR3 has 16 amino acids. After removal of 4 bases from V and 4 bases from J, the junction contained 6 bases not matched to a gene.

The rearrangement uses TRBV20-1 and TRBJ2-1, with D possibly TRBD1 on 6 matching bases. Deletions cut 6 bases from V and 0 bases from J, with 12 bases between. Germline CDR1 reads DFQATT; CDR2 reads SNEGSKA (reference sequence). The CDR3 runs to 14 residues. Here the CDR3 DNA reads TGCAGTGCGCGTCAGGGGAGCTCCTACAATGAGCAGTTCTTC. Encoded protein: CSARQGSSYNEQFF.

V is TRBV4-3 and J is TRBJ1-2; TRBD1 matches at 7 bases. CDR1 and CDR2 from the germline V gene are LGHNA and YSLEER. Trimming removed 4 bases from V and 6 bases from J; junction bases left unmatched: 11. The CDR3 is 15 amino acids. CDR3 bases: TGCGCCAGCAGCCCCCTCGGAGTAGGGGGCAATGGCTACACCTTC. Its translation: CASSPLGVGGNGYTF.

The J gene is TRBJ1-2, the V gene TRBV5-1; the D gene is possibly TRBD1 (6 bases). Trimming removed 0 bases from V and 4 bases from J, with 13 bases in between. The CDR3 loop spans 15 amino acids. In germline, CDR1 is SGHRS, CDR2 YFSETQ. Here the CDR3 DNA reads TGCGCCAGCAGCTTGGATACAGGGCGAGGCTATGGCTACACCTTC. It yields the protein CASSLDTGRGYGYTF.

This clonotype was found a few times. The CDR3 nucleotides are TGTGCCAGCAGAGACCCACCGGGACAAAAATCTGAGCAGTTCTTC. Translation: CASRDPPGQKSEQFF. V is TRBV5-6 and J is TRBJ2-1, with TRBD1 as a possible D gene (6 bases). This CDR3 has 15 amino acids. V was shortened by 5 bases and J by 9 bases, with 21 bases between the two germline ends. Germline V gene sequence: CDR1 SGHDT, CDR2 YYEEEE.

This clonotype has more than one count but fewer than ten. The chain links TRBV20-1 to TRBJ1-2; a possible D gene is TRBD1 (5 bases). The CDR3 runs 13 residues. Deletions cut 2 bases from V and 5 bases from J, with 12 bases between. Germline-derived CDR1 and CDR2 are DFQATT and SNEGSKA (reference sequence). The CDR3 coding sequence is TGCAGTGCTAGACCGGCAGGGAATTATGGCTACACCTTC. This translates into CSARPAGNYGYTF.

V usage is TRBV4-3 and J usage is TRBJ1-1, with unresolved D. V was shortened by 8 bases and J by 5 bases, with 12 bases between the two germline ends. The CDR3 sequence is 12 residues long. Germline V gene data show CDR1 as LGHNA and CDR2 as YSLEER. This chain's CDR3 is CASGFWGTEAFF. For the CDR3, the DNA is TGCGCCAGCGGTTTTTGGGGTACTGAAGCTTTCTTT.